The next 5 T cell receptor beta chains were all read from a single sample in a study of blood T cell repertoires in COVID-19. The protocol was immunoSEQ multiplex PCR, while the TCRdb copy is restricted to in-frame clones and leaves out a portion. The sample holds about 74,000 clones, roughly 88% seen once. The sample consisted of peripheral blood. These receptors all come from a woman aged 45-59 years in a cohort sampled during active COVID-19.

CDR3 nucleotides: TGTGCCAGCAGCTTAGGACTAGCGGGAGTGAGTGAGCAGTTCTTC. As protein: CASSLGLAGVSEQFF. The chain links TRBV7-9 to TRBJ2-1, with 12 bases aligning to TRBD2. The CDR3 contains 15 residues. The germline gives CDR1 SEHNR, CDR2 FQNEAQ (reference sequence). Trimming at V came to 1 base and at J to 9 bases, leaving 4 bases not matched to a gene.

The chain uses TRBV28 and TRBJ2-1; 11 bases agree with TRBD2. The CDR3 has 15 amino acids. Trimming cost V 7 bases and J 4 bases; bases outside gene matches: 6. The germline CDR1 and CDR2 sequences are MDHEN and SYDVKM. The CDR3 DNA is TGTGCCAGCAAAACCGGGACTAGCGGATACAATGAGCAGTTCTTC. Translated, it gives CASKTGTSGYNEQFF.

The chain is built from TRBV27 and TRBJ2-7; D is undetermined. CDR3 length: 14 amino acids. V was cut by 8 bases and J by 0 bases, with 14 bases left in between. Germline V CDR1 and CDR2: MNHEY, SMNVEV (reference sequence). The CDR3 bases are TGTGCCAGCCGCACCCCAGGTTCCTCCTACGAGCAGTACTTC. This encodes CASRTPGSSYEQYF.

The CDR3 bases are TGTGCCAGCAGACTTGATCAGGGGCCCGGGGAGCTGTTTTTT. This gives the protein CASRLDQGPGELFF. The V gene is TRBV6-6, the J gene TRBJ2-2, with a possible D match to TRBD1 (6 bases). The CDR3 consists of 14 residues. The germline V and J ends were trimmed by 6 bases and 6 bases, with 14 bases remaining between them. CDR1 and CDR2 from the germline V gene are MNHNY and SVGAGI (reference sequence).

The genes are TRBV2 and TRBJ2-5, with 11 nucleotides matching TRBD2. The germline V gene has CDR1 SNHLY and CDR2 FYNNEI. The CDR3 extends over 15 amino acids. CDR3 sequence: CAARRLAGPKETQYF. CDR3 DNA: TGTGCAGCTCGTAGACTAGCGGGACCTAAAGAGACCCAGTACTTC.